This T cell receptor (beta chain) was sequenced in a study of blood T cell repertoires in COVID-19. Looking at the study overall: Sources were T cells, B-cell-depleted T cells, or PBMCs; the material itself was cDNA or gDNA.

Sequencing used immunoSEQ multiplex PCR; TCRdb keeps in-frame clones, though not all of them. The sample has about 250,000 clones, about 90% seen once; the top ten hold approximately 3.3%. V shed 5 bases and J 5 bases; nucleotides not matched to a gene: 6. The CDR3 is 14 amino acids. CDR1 and CDR2 (germline): SEHNR, FQNEAQ (reference sequence). The clonotype originates from a man younger than 35 with active or convalescent COVID-19. The J gene is TRBJ1-2, the V gene TRBV7-9; 9 bases are a match to TRBD1. Sequenced: peripheral blood. CDR3 DNA sequence: TGTGCCAGCAGCACAGGGGGCGTCCCTTATGGCTACACCTTC. Translation: CASSTGGVPYGYTF.